The 8 T cell receptor beta chains reported below all come from one sample, sequenced in a study of STAT5B mutations in CD4+ large granular lymphocyte leukemia. TCRdb's table, derived via immunoSEQ multiplex PCR, lists solely in-frame clones and lacks some. The sample includes roughly 30,000 clones, about 70% seen only once; the top ten take about 2%. Specimen: CD4+ T cells from blood buffy coats. These receptors were taken from a human donor in good health.

The CDR3: CASRTGGPYEQYF. CDR3 DNA: TGTGCCAGCAGGACCGGGGGACCCTACGAGCAGTACTTC. The chain links TRBV6-1 to TRBJ2-7; D is possibly TRBD2 (6 bases). V lost 6 bases and J lost 2, with 11 bases in between. Per the germline V gene, CDR1 is MNHNS and CDR2 is SASEGT. The CDR3 has 13 residues.

V is TRBV10-1 and J is TRBJ1-1; D gene unclear. CDR1 is WNHNN and CDR2 is SYGVQD in the germline V gene (reference sequence). This CDR3 has 13 residues. Trimming removed 5 bases from V and 3 bases from J, with 10 bases in between. The CDR3 sequence is CASSLEWDTEAFF. CDR3 bases: TGCGCCAGCAGTCTCGAATGGGACACTGAAGCTTTCTTT.

The table lists this clone with a few counts. The chain carries TRBV5-5 and TRBJ2-2; unclear D gene. Trimming left V 0 bases short and J 7 bases short, with 10 bases between. CDR3 length equals 14 residues. Germline V gene sequence: CDR1 SGHKS, CDR2 YYEKEE (reference sequence). The CDR3 here is CASSLVVADGELFF. The CDR3 bases are TGTGCCAGCAGCTTGGTAGTAGCTGACGGGGAGCTGTTTTTT. The complete variable domain, with remaining parts taken from reference TRBV5-5 and TRBJ2-2, reads DAGVTQSPTHLIKTRGQQVTLRCSPISGHKSVSWYQQVLGQGPQFIFQYYEKEERGRGNFPDRFSARQFPNYSSELNVNALLLGDSALYLCASSLVVADGELFFGEGSRLTVL.

The CDR3 bases are TGTGCCAGCAGCCTGGGGGCCAACACCGGGGAGCTGTTTTTT. Translation: CASSLGANTGELFF. This chain joins TRBV7-8 and TRBJ2-2; possible D gene TRBD1, 6 bases. Trimming pared 5 bases from V and 2 bases from J, leaving 9 bases between. CDR1 and CDR2 (germline): SGHVS, FQNEAQ. This CDR3 contains 14 residues.

The rearrangement uses TRBV6-1 and TRBJ1-4; TRBD1 agrees at 8 bases. This CDR3 contains 14 residues. J lost 3 bases, V lost 7 bases, and 4 bases had no gene match. Looked up from germline, CDR1 is MNHNS and CDR2 is SASEGT. The CDR3 sequence is CASTRTGSNEKLFF. CDR3 bases: TGTGCCAGCACCAGGACAGGGTCTAATGAAAAACTGTTTTTT.

This sequence joins TRBV19 and TRBJ1-1, with unresolved D. Germline-derived CDR1 and CDR2 are LNHDA and SQIVND (reference sequence). The CDR3 spans 14 residues. With 3 bases removed from V and 0 bases from J, the gap between germline ends came to 8 bases. The CDR3 bases are TGTGCCAGTAGTATGACCGGGGTGAACACTGAAGCTTTCTTT. Its protein is CASSMTGVNTEAFF.

The chain links TRBV2 to TRBJ2-1, with D possibly being TRBD1 or TRBD2 (6 bases each). V dropped 6 bases and J dropped 7 bases, with 22 bases sitting between them. CDR3 length: 16 residues. The germline gives CDR1 SNHLY, CDR2 FYNNEI. The chain's CDR3 is CASRPRAEGVGNEQFF. The CDR3 DNA reads as TGTGCCAGCAGGCCCCGGGCGGAGGGGGTCGGGAATGAGCAGTTCTTC. The whole variable domain, filled in from reference TRBV2 and TRBJ2-1, reads EPEVTQTPSHQVTQMGQEVILRCVPISNHLYFYWYRQILGQKVEFLVSFYNNEISEKSEIFDDQFSVERPDGSNFTLKIRSTKLEDSAMYFCASRPRAEGVGNEQFFGPGTRLTVL.

This rearrangement joins TRBV5-4 to TRBJ2-2; D gene uncertain. Germline V gives CDR1 SGHNT, CDR2 YYREEE (reference sequence). V lost 3 bases and J lost 0, with 6 bases in between. The CDR3 runs 14 residues. For the CDR3, the DNA is TGTGCCAGCAGCTCCCCCGCGAACACCGGGGAGCTGTTTTTT. Translating gives CASSSPANTGELFF.